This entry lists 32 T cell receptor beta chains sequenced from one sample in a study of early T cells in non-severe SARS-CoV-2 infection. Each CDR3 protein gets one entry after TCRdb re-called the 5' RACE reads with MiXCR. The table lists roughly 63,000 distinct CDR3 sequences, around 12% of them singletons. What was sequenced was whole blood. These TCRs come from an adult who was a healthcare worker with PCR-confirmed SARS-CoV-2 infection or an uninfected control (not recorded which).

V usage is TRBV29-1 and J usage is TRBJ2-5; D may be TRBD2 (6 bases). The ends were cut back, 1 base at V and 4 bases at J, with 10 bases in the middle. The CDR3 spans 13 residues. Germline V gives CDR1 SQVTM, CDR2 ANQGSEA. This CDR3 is CSVEVGGAETQYF. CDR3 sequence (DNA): TGCAGCGTTGAAGTTGGAGGGGCAGAGACCCAGTACTTC.

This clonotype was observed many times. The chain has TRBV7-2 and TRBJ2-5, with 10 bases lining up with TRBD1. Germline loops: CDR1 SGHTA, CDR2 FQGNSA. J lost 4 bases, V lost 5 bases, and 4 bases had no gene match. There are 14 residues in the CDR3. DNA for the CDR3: TGTGCCAGCAGCAAGGACAGGGGGTCAGAGACCCAGTACTTC. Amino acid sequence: CASSKDRGSETQYF.

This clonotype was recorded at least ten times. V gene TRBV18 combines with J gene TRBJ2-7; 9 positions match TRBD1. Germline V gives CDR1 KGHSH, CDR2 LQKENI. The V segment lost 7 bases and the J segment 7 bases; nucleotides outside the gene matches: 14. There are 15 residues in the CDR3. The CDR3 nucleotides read TGTGCCAGCTTATCCATACAGGGGGCGCGAGGGGAGCAGTACTTC. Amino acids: CASLSIQGARGEQYF.

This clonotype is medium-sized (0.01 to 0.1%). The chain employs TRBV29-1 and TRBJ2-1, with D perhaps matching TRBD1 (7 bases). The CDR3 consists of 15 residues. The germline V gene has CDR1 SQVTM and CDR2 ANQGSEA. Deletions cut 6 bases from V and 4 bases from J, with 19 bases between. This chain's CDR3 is CSVEPRGDGYNEQFF. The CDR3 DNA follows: TGCAGCGTAGAGCCCAGGGGGGATGGGTACAATGAGCAGTTCTTC.

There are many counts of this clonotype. CDR3 DNA: TGTGCCAGTCCGAATAATTCCGGGACTCGCTATGGCTACACCTTC. It translates to CASPNNSGTRYGYTF. The chain recombines TRBV19 with TRBJ1-2, with D perhaps matching TRBD1 (5 bases). Trimming took off 8 bases at V and 4 bases at J, with 20 bases between the two ends. Germline values: CDR1 LNHDA, CDR2 SQIVND (reference sequence). The CDR3 is made up of 15 amino acids.

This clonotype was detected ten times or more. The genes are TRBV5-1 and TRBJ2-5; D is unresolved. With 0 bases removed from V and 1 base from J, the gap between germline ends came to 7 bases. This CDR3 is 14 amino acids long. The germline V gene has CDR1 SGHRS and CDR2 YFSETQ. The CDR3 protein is CASSLAASQETQYF. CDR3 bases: TGCGCCAGCAGCTTGGCCGCCAGCCAAGAGACCCAGTACTTC.

CDR3 sequence reads: CASSYARQGGTPLHF. The CDR3 DNA sequence: TGTGCCAGCAGTTACGCCCGACAGGGGGGGACACCCCTCCACTTT. The chain employs TRBV6-5 and TRBJ1-6; 9 nucleotides agree with TRBD1. The V gene end was trimmed by 2 bases and the J gene end by 11 bases; junction bases not matched to a gene: 7. There are 15 residues in the CDR3. Germline V gives CDR1 MNHEY, CDR2 SVGAGI.

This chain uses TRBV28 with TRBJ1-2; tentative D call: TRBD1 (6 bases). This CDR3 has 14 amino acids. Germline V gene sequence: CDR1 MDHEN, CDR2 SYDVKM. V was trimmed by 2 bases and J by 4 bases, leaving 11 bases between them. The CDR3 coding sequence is TGTGCCAGCAGTTTACAGGGGCCCGCCTATGGCTACACCTTC. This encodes CASSLQGPAYGYTF.

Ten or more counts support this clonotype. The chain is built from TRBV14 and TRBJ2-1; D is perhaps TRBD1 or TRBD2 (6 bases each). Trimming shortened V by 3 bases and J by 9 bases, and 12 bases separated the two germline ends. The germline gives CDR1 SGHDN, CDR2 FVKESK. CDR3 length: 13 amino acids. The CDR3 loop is CASSQQGGGEQFF. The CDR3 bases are TGTGCCAGCAGCCAGCAAGGGGGAGGTGAGCAGTTCTTC.

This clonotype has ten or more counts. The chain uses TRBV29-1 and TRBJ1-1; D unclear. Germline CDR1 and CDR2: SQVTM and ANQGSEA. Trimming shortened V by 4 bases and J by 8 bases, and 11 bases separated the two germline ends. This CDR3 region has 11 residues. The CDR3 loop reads CSVADFEEAFF. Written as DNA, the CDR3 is TGCAGCGTTGCAGACTTTGAAGAAGCTTTCTTT.

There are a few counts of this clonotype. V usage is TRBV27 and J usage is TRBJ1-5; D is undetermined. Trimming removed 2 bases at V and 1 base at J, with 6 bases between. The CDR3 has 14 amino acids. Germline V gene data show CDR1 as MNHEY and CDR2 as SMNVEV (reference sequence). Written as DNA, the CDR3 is TGTGCCAGCAGTTTAGCAGGAAGCAATCAGCCCCAGCATTTT. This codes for CASSLAGSNQPQHF.

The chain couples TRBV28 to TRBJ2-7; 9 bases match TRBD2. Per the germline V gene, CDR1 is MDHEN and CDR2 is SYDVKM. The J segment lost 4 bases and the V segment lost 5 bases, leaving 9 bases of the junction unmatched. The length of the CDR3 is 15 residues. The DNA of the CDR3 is TGTGCCAGCAGTGTTGTAGCGGGAGCTAAGTACGAGCAGTACTTC. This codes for CASSVVAGAKYEQYF.

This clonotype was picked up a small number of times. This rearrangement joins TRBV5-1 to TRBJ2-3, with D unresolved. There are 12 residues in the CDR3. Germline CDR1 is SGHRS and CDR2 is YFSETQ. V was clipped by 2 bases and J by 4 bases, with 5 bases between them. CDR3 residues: CASSFESDTQYF. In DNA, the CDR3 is TGCGCCAGCAGCTTCGAATCAGATACGCAGTATTTT.

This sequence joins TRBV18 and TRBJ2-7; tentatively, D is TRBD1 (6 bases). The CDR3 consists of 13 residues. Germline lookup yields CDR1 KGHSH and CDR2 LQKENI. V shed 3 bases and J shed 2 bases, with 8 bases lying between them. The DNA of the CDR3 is TGTGCCAGCTCACCGGACAGTACCTACGAGCAGTACTTC. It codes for CASSPDSTYEQYF.

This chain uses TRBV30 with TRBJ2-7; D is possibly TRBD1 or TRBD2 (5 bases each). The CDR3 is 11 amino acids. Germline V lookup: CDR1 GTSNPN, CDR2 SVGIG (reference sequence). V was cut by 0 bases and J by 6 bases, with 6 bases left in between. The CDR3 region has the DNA TGTGCCTGGAGTGTTGGGGGCGAGCAGTACTTC. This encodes CAWSVGGEQYF.

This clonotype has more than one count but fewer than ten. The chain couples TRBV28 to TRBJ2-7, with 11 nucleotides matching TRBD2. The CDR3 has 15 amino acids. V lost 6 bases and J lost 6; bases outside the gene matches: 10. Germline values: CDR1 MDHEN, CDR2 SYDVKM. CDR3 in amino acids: CASRVGSGRALEQYF. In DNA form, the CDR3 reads TGTGCCAGCAGGGTCGGTAGCGGGAGGGCCCTCGAGCAGTACTTC.

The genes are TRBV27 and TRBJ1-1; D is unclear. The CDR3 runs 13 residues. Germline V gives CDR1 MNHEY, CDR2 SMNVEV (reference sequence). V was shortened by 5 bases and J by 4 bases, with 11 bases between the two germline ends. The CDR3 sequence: CASSPTWGTEAFF. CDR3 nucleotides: TGTGCCAGCAGTCCGACCTGGGGCACTGAAGCTTTCTTT.

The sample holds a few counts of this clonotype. This chain's CDR3 is CASSSRTGVEDTQYF. The CDR3 region has the DNA TGTGCCAGCAGTTCCCGGACAGGGGTGGAGGATACGCAGTATTTT. The chain carries TRBV6-5 and TRBJ2-3, with TRBD1 matching over 9 bases. CDR1 MNHEY and CDR2 SVGAGI come from the germline V gene. This CDR3 has 15 amino acids. V lost 4 bases, J lost 6 bases, and 8 bases stayed unmatched.

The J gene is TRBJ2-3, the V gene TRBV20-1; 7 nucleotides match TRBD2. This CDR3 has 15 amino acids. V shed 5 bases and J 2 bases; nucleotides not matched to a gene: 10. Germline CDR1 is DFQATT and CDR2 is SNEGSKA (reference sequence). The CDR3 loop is CSAPGLVGITDTQYF. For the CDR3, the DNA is TGCAGTGCTCCAGGACTAGTTGGTATCACAGATACGCAGTATTTT.

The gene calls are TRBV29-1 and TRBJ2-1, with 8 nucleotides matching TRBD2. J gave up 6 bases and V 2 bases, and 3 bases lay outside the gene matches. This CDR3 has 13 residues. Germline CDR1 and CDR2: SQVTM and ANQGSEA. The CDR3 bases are TGCAGCGTTGAACGGACTAGCTCCAATGAGCAGTTCTTC. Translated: CSVERTSSNEQFF.

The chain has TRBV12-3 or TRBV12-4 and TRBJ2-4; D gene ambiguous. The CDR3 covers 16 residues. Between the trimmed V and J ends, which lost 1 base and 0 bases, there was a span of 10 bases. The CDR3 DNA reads TGTGCCAGCAGTTTAGAATTAGGGCCAGCCAAAAACATTCAGTACTTC. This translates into CASSLELGPAKNIQYF.

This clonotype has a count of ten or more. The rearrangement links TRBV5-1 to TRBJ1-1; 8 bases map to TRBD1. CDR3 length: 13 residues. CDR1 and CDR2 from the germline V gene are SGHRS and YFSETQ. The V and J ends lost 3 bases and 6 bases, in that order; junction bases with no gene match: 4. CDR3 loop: CASSSTGVPEAFF. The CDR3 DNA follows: TGCGCCAGCAGCTCGACAGGGGTTCCTGAAGCTTTCTTT. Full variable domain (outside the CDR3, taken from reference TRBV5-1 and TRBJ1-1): KAGVTQTPRYLIKTRGQQVTLSCSPISGHRSVSWYQQTPGQGLQFLFEYFSETQRNKGNFPGRFSGRQFSNSRSEMNVSTLELGDSALYLCASSSTGVPEAFFGQGTRLTVV.

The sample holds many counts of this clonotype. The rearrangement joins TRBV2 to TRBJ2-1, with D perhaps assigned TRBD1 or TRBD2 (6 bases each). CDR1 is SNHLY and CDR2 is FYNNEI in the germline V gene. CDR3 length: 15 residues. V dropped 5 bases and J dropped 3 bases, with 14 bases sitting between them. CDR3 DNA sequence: TGTGCCAGCAGTCTTTTAGGAGGGGGCTACAATGAGCAGTTCTTC. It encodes CASSLLGGGYNEQFF.

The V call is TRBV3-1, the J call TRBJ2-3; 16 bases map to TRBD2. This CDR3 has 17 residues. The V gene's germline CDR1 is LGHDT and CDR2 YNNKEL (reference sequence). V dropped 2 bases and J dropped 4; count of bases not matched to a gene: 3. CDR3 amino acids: CASSQSGLAGGPDTQYF. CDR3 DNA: TGTGCCAGCAGCCAATCGGGACTAGCGGGAGGGCCAGATACGCAGTATTTT.

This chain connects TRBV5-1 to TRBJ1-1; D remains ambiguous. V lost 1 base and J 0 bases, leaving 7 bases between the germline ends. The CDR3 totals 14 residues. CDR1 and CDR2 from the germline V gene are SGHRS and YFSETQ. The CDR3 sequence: CASSLIPMNTEAFF. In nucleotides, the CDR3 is TGCGCCAGCAGCTTGATACCGATGAACACTGAAGCTTTCTTT. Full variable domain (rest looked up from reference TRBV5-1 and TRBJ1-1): KAGVTQTPRYLIKTRGQQVTLSCSPISGHRSVSWYQQTPGQGLQFLFEYFSETQRNKGNFPGRFSGRQFSNSRSEMNVSTLELGDSALYLCASSLIPMNTEAFFGQGTRLTVV.

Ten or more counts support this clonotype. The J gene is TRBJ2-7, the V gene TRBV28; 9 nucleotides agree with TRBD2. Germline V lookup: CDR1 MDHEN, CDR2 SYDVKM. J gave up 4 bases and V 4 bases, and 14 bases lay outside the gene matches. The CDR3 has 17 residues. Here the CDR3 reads CASSSTPQASGMYEQYF. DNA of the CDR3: TGTGCCAGCAGTTCTACCCCCCAGGCTAGCGGGATGTACGAGCAGTACTTC.

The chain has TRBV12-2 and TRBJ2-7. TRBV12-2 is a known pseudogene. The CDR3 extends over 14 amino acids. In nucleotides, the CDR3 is TGTGCAAGTCGCTTAGCAGTCATTTCCTACGAGCAGTACTTC. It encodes CASRLAVISYEQYF.

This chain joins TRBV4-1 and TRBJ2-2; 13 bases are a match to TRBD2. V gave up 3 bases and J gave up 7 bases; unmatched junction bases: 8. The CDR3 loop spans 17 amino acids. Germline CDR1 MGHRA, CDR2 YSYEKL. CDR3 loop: CASSHPGLAGEIGELFF. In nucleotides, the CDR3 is TGCGCCAGCAGCCATCCCGGACTAGCGGGAGAGATCGGGGAGCTGTTTTTT.

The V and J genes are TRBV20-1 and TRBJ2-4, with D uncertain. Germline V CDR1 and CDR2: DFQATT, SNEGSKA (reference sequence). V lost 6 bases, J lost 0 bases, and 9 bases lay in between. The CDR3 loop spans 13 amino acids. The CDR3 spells CSAPPGAKNIQYF. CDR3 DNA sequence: TGCAGTGCCCCTCCGGGAGCCAAAAACATTCAGTACTTC.

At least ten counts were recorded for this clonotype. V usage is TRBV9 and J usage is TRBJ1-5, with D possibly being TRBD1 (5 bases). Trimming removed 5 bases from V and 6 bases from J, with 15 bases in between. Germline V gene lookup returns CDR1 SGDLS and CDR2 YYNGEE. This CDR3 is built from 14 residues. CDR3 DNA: TGTGCCAGCAGTCAGGGAACAGGTCCTCAGCCCCAGCATTTT. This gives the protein CASSQGTGPQPQHF.

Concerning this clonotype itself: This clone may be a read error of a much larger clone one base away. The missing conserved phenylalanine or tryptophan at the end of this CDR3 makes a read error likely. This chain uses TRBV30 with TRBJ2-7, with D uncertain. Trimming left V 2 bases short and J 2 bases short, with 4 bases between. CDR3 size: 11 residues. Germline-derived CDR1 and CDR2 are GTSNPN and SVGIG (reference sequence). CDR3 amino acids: CAWSSAYEQYS. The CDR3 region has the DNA TGTGCCTGGAGTTCGGCCTACGAGCAGTACTCC.

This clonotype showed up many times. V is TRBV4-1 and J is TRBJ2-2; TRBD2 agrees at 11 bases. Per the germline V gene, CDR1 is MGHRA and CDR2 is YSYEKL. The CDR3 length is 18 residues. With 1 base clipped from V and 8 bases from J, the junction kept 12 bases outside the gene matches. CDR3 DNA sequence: TGCGCCAGCAGCCAAGGTCCCACTAGCGGGAGAGTCGGTGGGGAGCTGTTTTTT. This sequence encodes CASSQGPTSGRVGGELFF.